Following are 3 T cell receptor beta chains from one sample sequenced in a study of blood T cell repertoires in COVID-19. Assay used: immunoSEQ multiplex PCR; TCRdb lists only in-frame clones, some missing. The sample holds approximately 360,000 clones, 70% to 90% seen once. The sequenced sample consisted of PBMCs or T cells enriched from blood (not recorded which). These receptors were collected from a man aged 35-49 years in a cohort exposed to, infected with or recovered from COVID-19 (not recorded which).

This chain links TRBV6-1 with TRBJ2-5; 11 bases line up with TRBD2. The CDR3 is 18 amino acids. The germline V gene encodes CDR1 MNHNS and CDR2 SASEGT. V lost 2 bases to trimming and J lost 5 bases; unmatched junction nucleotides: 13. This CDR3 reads CASSESPVLAGVTETQYF. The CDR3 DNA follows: TGTGCCAGCAGTGAAAGTCCGGTACTAGCGGGAGTCACGGAGACCCAGTACTTC.

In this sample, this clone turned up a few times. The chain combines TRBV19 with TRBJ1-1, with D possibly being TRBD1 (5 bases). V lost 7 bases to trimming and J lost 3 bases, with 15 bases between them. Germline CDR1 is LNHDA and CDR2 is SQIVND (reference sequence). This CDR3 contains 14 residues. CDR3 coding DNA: TGTGCCAGTACCCCTTGGGGCGGGGACACTGAAGCTTTCTTT. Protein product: CASTPWGGDTEAFF.

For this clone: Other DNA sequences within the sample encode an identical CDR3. The CDR3 sequence: CASSARDRNTEAFF. Here the CDR3 DNA reads TGTGCCAGCAGCGCCCGGGACAGGAACACTGAAGCTTTCTTT. The chain is built from TRBV3-1 (or the pseudogene TRBV3-2) and TRBJ1-1, with 7 bases aligning to TRBD1. The J segment lost 1 base and the V segment lost 5 bases, leaving 4 bases of the junction unmatched. Germline V gene data show CDR1 as LGHDT and CDR2 as YNNKEL (reference sequence). The CDR3 contains 14 residues.